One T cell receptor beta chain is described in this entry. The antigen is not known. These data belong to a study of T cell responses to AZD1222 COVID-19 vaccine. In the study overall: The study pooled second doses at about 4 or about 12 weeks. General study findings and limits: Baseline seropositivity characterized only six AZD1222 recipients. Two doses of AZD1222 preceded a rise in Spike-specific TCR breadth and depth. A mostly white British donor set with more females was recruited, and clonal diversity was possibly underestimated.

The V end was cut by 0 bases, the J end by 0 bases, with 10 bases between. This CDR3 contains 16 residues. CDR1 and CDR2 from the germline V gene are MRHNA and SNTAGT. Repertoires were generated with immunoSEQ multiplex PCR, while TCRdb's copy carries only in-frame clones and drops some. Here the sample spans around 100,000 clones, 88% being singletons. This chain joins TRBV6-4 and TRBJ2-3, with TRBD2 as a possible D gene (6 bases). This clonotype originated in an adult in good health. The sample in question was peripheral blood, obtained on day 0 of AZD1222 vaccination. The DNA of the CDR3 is TGTGCCAGCAGTGACTCGAGCGGGTCTAGCACAGATACGCAGTATTTT. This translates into CASSDSSGSSTDTQYF.